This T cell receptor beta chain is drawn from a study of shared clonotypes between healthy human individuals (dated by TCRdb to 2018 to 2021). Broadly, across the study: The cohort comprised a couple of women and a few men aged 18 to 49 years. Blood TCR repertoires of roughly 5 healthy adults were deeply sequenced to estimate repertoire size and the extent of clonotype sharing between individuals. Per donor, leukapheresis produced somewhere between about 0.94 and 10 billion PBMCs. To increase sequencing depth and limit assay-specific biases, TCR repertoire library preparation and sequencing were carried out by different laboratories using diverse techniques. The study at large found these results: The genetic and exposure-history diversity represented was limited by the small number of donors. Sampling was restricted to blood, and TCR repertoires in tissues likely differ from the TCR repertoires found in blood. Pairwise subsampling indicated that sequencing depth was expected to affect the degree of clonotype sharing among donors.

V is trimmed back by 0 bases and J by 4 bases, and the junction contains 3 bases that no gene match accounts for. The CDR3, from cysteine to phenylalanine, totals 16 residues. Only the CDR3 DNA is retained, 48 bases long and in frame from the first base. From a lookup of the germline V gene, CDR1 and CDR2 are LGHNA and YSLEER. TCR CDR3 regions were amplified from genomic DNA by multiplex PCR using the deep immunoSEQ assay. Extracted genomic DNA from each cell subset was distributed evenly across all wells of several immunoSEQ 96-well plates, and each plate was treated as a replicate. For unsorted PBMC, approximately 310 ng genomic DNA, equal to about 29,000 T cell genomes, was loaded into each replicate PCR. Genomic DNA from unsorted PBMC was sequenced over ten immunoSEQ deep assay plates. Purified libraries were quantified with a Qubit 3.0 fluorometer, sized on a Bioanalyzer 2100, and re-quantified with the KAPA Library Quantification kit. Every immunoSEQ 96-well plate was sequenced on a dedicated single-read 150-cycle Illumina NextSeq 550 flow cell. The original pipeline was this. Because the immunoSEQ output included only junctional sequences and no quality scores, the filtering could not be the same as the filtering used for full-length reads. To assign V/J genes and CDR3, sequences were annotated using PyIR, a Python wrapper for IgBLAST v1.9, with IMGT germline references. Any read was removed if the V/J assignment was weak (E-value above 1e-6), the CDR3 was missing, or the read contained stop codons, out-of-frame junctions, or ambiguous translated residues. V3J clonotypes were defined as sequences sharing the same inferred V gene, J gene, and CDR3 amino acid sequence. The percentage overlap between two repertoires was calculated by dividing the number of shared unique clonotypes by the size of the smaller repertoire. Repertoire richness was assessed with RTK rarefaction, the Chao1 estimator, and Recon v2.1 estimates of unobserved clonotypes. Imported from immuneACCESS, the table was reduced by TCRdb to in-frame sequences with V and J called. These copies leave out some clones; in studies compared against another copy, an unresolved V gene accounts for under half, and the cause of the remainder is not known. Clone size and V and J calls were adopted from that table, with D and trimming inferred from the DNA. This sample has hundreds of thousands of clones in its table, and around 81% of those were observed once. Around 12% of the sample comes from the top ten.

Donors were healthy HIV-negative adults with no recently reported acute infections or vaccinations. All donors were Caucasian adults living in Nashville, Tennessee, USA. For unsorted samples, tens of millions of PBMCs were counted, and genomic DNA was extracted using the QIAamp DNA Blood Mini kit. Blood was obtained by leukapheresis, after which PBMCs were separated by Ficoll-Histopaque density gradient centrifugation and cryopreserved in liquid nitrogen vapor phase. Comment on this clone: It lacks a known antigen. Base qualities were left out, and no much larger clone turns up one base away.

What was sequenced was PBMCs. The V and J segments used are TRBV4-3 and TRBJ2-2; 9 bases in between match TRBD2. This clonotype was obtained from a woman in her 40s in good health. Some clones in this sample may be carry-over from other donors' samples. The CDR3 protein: CASSQDTAGGTGELFF. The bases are TGCGCCAGCAGCCAAGATACAGCGGGAGGCACCGGGGAGCTGTTTTTT.